Listed below are T cell receptor beta chains from one sample, sequenced in a study of OX40 agonist ivuxolimab in advanced cancers. Repertoires were generated with immunoSEQ multiplex PCR, while TCRdb's copy carries only in-frame clones and drops some. The sample carries tens of thousands of clones, less than 90% recorded once. The sequenced sample was CD4+ or CD8+ T cells sorted from blood, obtained in a trial of the OX40 agonist ivuxolimab. These receptors came from an adult with an advanced solid tumor such as melanoma, head and neck, liver or kidney cancer. CDR3s include the opening cysteine and the closing phenylalanine or tryptophan. The order of the fields is J gene, clone size, D gene, V gene, CDR3 protein, CDR3 DNA. D genes are given only for firm matches. The size of a clone is reported for some rows only, either as once, few or many, or as a class for expanded clones.

j_call: TRBJ1-2; clone_size: .; d_call: .; v_call: TRBV6-1; cdr3_aa: CASSATRGANYGYTF; cdr3_nt: TGTGCCAGCAGCGCCACTCGGGGAGCTAACTATGGCTACACCTTC
j_call: TRBJ2-2; clone_size: few; d_call: TRBD2; v_call: TRBV4-3; cdr3_aa: CASSQGSGRAFGELFF; cdr3_nt: TGCGCCAGCAGCCAGGGAAGCGGGAGGGCCTTCGGGGAGCTGTTTTTT
j_call: TRBJ1-1; clone_size: once; d_call: .; v_call: TRBV5-1; cdr3_aa: CASSNERGTEAFF; cdr3_nt: TGCGCCAGCAGCAACGAAAGGGGGACTGAAGCTTTCTTT
j_call: TRBJ2-7; clone_size: .; d_call: TRBD1; v_call: TRBV23-1; cdr3_aa: CADRDSSYEQYF; cdr3_nt: TGCGCCGACCGGGACAGCTCCTACGAGCAGTACTTC
j_call: TRBJ2-7; clone_size: few; d_call: .; v_call: TRBV6-1; cdr3_aa: CASRSYSRSYEQYF; cdr3_nt: TGTGCCAGCAGGTCCTACAGTCGTTCCTACGAGCAGTACTTC
j_call: TRBJ2-3; clone_size: .; d_call: .; v_call: TRBV28; cdr3_aa: CASSLGGAGTDTQYF; cdr3_nt: TGTGCCAGCAGTCTTGGGGGGGCCGGCACAGATACGCAGTATTTT
j_call: TRBJ1-1; clone_size: .; d_call: .; v_call: TRBV6-1; cdr3_aa: CASSEVIQAEAFF; cdr3_nt: TGTGCCAGCAGTGAAGTTATACAGGCTGAAGCTTTCTTT
j_call: TRBJ1-5; clone_size: few; d_call: .; v_call: TRBV2; cdr3_aa: CASRQGRGGNQPQHF; cdr3_nt: TGTGCCAGCCGCCAGGGCAGGGGAGGCAATCAGCCCCAGCATTTT
j_call: TRBJ2-5; clone_size: few; d_call: TRBD2; v_call: TRBV11-2; cdr3_aa: CASSSGLAGGETQYF; cdr3_nt: TGTGCCAGCAGCTCAGGACTAGCGGGAGGTGAGACCCAGTACTTC
j_call: TRBJ2-2; clone_size: .; d_call: .; v_call: TRBV7-8; cdr3_aa: CASSYGSRYRGELFF; cdr3_nt: TGTGCCAGCAGCTACGGTAGCCGCTACCGCGGGGAGCTGTTTTTT
j_call: TRBJ2-1; clone_size: .; d_call: .; v_call: TRBV21-1; cdr3_aa: CASTRHEQFF; cdr3_nt: TGTGCCAGCACCAGACATGAGCAGTTCTTC
j_call: TRBJ2-1; clone_size: .; d_call: .; v_call: TRBV7-9; cdr3_aa: CASKSYNEQFF; cdr3_nt: TGTGCCAGTAAGAGTTACAATGAGCAGTTCTTC